Presented here are 25 T cell receptor beta chains from one specimen sequenced in a study of cytomegalovirus exposure and HLA in healthy donors. This PCR relied on a set of 60 Vbeta primers and 13 Jbeta primers. Clones were read by immunoSEQ multiplex PCR, and TCRdb kept only the in-frame ones, dropping some. The data hold 130,000 to 150,000 clones, with 73% observed a single time. Sequenced material: PBMCs. These receptors came from a human donor in good health.

This sequence joins TRBV11-2 and TRBJ2-3; 9 nucleotides match TRBD2. Germline V gene data show CDR1 as SGHAT and CDR2 as FQNNGV. The CDR3 runs 15 residues. J was trimmed by 3 bases and V by 5 bases; bases with no gene match: 6. The CDR3 DNA sequence: TGTGCCAGCAGCCTAAGCGGGGGGCTGACAGATACGCAGTATTTT. Encoded protein: CASSLSGGLTDTQYF.

This CDR3 is CSVVQGDNTGELFF. The CDR3 region has the DNA TGCAGCGTTGTGCAGGGTGACAACACCGGGGAGCTGTTTTTT. This sequence joins TRBV29-1 and TRBJ2-2, with a weak D call TRBD1 (5 bases). Germline assignment: CDR1 SQVTM and CDR2 ANQGSEA. The CDR3 contains 14 residues. Trimming shortened V by 4 bases and J by 2 bases, and 11 bases separated the two germline ends.

The J gene is TRBJ2-5, the V gene TRBV13; 11 nucleotides align to TRBD2. The J call is uncertain, as TRBJ2-7 better fits the DNA end. From germline, CDR1 is PRHDT and CDR2 FYEKMQ (reference sequence). CDR3 length: 16 amino acids. CDR3 DNA: TGTGCCAGCAGCCCCCCGACTAGCGGGGCTGGGTACGAGCAGTACTTC. It is translated as CASSPPTSGAGYEQYF.

V is TRBV9 and J is TRBJ1-2; weak D call: TRBD1 (5 bases). The CDR3 totals 12 residues. Germline V gene sequence: CDR1 SGDLS, CDR2 YYNGEE. V shed 7 bases and J shed 5 bases, with 12 bases lying between them. The CDR3 is CASGGGVYGYTF. CDR3 nucleotides: TGTGCCAGCGGAGGAGGGGTTTATGGCTACACCTTC. The variable domain in full, with the rest retrieved from reference TRBV9 and TRBJ1-2, is DSGVTQTPKHLITATGQRVTLRCSPRSGDLSVYWYQQSLDQGLQFLIQYYNGEERAKGNILERFSAQQFPDLHSELNLSSLELGDSALYFCASGGGVYGYTFGSGTRLTVV.

The chain links TRBV4-1 to TRBJ2-7, with 9 bases aligning to TRBD1. CDR1 MGHRA and CDR2 YSYEKL come from the germline V gene. V lost 5 bases, J lost 2 bases, and 4 bases stayed unmatched. The CDR3 length is 14 residues. The CDR3 region is CASSYRDRAYEQYF. The CDR3 bases are TGCGCCAGCAGCTACCGGGACAGGGCCTACGAGCAGTACTTC.

This clone was counted a single time. The V gene is TRBV25-1, the J gene TRBJ1-2, with D tentatively TRBD1 (5 bases). This CDR3 has 14 amino acids. Trimming left V 5 bases short and J 6 bases short, with 16 bases between. In germline, CDR1 is MGHDK, CDR2 SYGVNS. As DNA, the CDR3 is TGTGCCAGCAGTAAACCCCAGGGTTTTAATGGCTACACCTTC. As protein: CASSKPQGFNGYTF.

The rearrangement links TRBV2 to TRBJ2-1; D perhaps matches TRBD1 (6 bases). This CDR3 spans 13 amino acids. In germline, CDR1 is SNHLY, CDR2 FYNNEI. Trimming stripped 7 bases from V and 6 bases from J, with 13 bases between. In nucleotides, the CDR3 is TGTGCCAGCACCGACGGCAGGGGCAATGAGCAGTTCTTC. This encodes CASTDGRGNEQFF.

In this sample, this clone turned up a few times. This rearrangement joins TRBV5-1 to TRBJ1-2; 10 bases map to TRBD1. The CDR3 is 13 residues long. The junction had 4 bases not matched to a gene; V was cut back by 3 bases and J by 8 bases. Germline assignment: CDR1 SGHRS and CDR2 YFSETQ. CDR3 loop: CASSSTGGRGYTF. The CDR3 DNA follows: TGCGCCAGCAGCTCGACAGGGGGCAGAGGCTACACCTTC.

The rearrangement uses TRBV6-5 and TRBJ1-2; a weak D match, TRBD1 (5 bases). CDR1 is MNHEY and CDR2 is SVGAGI in the germline V gene. The CDR3 sequence is 12 residues long. Trimming removed 4 bases at V and 3 bases at J, with 6 bases between. CDR3 nucleotide sequence: TGTGCCAGCAGTTTCAGGGACTATGGCTACACCTTC. It encodes CASSFRDYGYTF.

The table lists this clone with a few counts. The chain employs TRBV6-4 and TRBJ2-1; D is perhaps TRBD2 (6 bases). CDR3 length: 14 amino acids. The ends were cut back, 3 bases at V and 5 bases at J, with 11 bases in the middle. Germline CDR1 is MRHNA and CDR2 is SNTAGT. The CDR3 DNA follows: TGTGCCAGCAGTGAAGGGCGGGAACACAATGAGCAGTTCTTC. Translation gives CASSEGREHNEQFF.

The chain is built from TRBV28 and TRBJ2-7, with 9 nucleotides matching TRBD2. In germline, CDR1 is MDHEN, CDR2 SYDVKM. This CDR3 comprises 14 residues. With V trimmed by 4 bases and J by 2 bases, 3 bases remained unmatched. The CDR3 reads CASSWAGGAYEQYF. The CDR3, as DNA: TGTGCCAGCAGTTGGGCGGGGGGGGCCTACGAGCAGTACTTC.

Details on this clone: The junction differs from germline at one of its ends, possibly a read error. The chain carries TRBV6-1 and TRBJ1-2; D uncertain. CDR1 and CDR2 from the germline V gene are MNHNS and SASEGT. The CDR3 totals 13 residues. Here the CDR3 reads CASSEAGPLGLMF. The CDR3 region has the DNA TGTGCCAGCAGTGAAGCTGGGCCTTTAGGCCTGATGTTC.

The rearrangement joins TRBV2 to TRBJ2-7; 7 bases fit TRBD1. V trimming: 6 bases; J trimming: 3 bases; junction bases outside the gene matches: 11. Per germline, CDR1 SNHLY and CDR2 FYNNEI. The CDR3 sequence is 15 residues long. The CDR3 DNA reads as TGTGCCAGCAGCAAAACAGGGGTGTCATACTACGAGCAGTACTTC. This sequence encodes CASSKTGVSYYEQYF.

The chain uses TRBV4-2 and TRBJ1-1, with 7 bases fitting TRBD1. The CDR3 is made up of 13 amino acids. Looked up from germline, CDR1 is LGHNA and CDR2 is YNFKEQ. V lost 9 bases to trimming and J lost 3 bases; unmatched junction nucleotides: 7. CDR3 nucleotide sequence: TGTGCCAGTAGACAGGGAAGAGACACTGAAGCTTTCTTT. Residues: CASRQGRDTEAFF.

The chain combines TRBV5-4 with TRBJ2-6; D possibly corresponds to TRBD1 (5 bases). The CDR3 runs 14 residues. CDR1 SGHNT and CDR2 YYREEE come from the germline V gene (reference sequence). Trimming stripped 4 bases from V and 4 bases from J, with 9 bases between. The CDR3 DNA reads as TGTGCCAGCAGCATCAGGGTCGGGGCCAACGTCCTGACTTTC. Protein: CASSIRVGANVLTF.

The chain carries TRBV2 and TRBJ1-6; the D gene is possibly TRBD1 (6 bases). Deletions cut 5 bases from V and 4 bases from J, with 6 bases between. CDR3 length: 13 residues. Per the germline V gene, CDR1 is SNHLY and CDR2 is FYNNEI. In DNA, the CDR3 is TGTGCCAGCAGTCAGGGGTATAATTCACCCCTCCACTTT. As protein: CASSQGYNSPLHF. Looking up the rest from reference TRBV2 and TRBJ1-6 gives the full variable domain: EPEVTQTPSHQVTQMGQEVILRCVPISNHLYFYWYRQILGQKVEFLVSFYNNEISEKSEIFDDQFSVERPDGSNFTLKIRSTKLEDSAMYFCASSQGYNSPLHFGNGTRLTVT.

This clone was observed a few times. The V gene is TRBV13, the J gene TRBJ2-1; TRBD2 agrees at 11 bases. This CDR3 is built from 16 residues. The V and J ends lost 1 base and 10 bases, in that order; junction bases with no gene match: 9. Germline CDR1 reads PRHDT; CDR2 reads FYEKMQ (reference sequence). CDR3: CASSLEGSGGANEQFF. CDR3 nucleotides: TGTGCCAGCAGCTTAGAGGGTAGCGGGGGGGCAAACGAGCAGTTCTTC.

V is TRBV10-1 and J is TRBJ2-3; D is perhaps TRBD1 (6 bases). V was shortened by 8 bases and J by 9 bases, with 21 bases between the two germline ends. This CDR3 is 14 amino acids long. Germline V gives CDR1 WNHNN, CDR2 SYGVQD (reference sequence). The CDR3 DNA follows: TGCGCCAGCCTATGCAGACAGGTCCGAGGCACGCAGTATTTT. It yields the protein CASLCRQVRGTQYF.

The V gene is TRBV6-5, the J gene TRBJ2-3; TRBD2 is a possible D gene (5 bases). The CDR3 sequence is 13 residues long. From germline, CDR1 is MNHEY and CDR2 SVGAGI. V shed 7 bases and J shed 2 bases, with 10 bases lying between them. This CDR3 is CASMIGNTDTQYF. DNA for the CDR3: TGTGCCAGCATGATCGGGAACACAGATACGCAGTATTTT.

The chain couples TRBV29-1 to TRBJ2-7; maybe TRBD1 (6 bases). The germline CDR1 and CDR2 sequences are SQVTM and ANQGSEA. V gave up 5 bases and J gave up 3 bases, with 14 bases separating them. There are 13 residues in the CDR3. The CDR3 loop is CSVRTAELYEQYF. CDR3 DNA: TGCAGCGTTAGGACAGCAGAACTCTACGAGCAGTACTTC.

This clone was observed a few times. This chain links TRBV18 with TRBJ2-2; TRBD1 agrees at 7 bases. Germline loops: CDR1 KGHSH, CDR2 LQKENI. With V trimmed by 6 bases and J by 0 bases, 4 bases remained unmatched. The CDR3 runs 15 residues. This CDR3 is CASSRDSTNTGELFF. The CDR3 region has the DNA TGTGCCAGCTCTAGGGACAGCACGAACACCGGGGAGCTGTTTTTT.

The chain is built from TRBV15 and TRBJ2-3, with 11 bases matching TRBD2. V lost 6 bases to trimming and J lost 2 bases; unmatched junction nucleotides: 4. From germline, CDR1 is LNHNV and CDR2 YYDKDF (reference sequence). There are 15 residues in the CDR3. The CDR3 DNA follows: TGTGCCACCAGACAACTAGCGGGAGACACAGATACGCAGTATTTT. Amino acid sequence: CATRQLAGDTDTQYF.

The V gene is TRBV27, the J gene TRBJ2-5; no clear D. The CDR3 sequence is 12 residues long. Germline lookup yields CDR1 MNHEY and CDR2 SMNVEV (reference sequence). Trimming took 5 bases from V and 5 from J, leaving 9 bases between them. In DNA form, the CDR3 reads TGTGCCAGCAGTCCAGATTGGGAGACCCAGTACTTC. It yields the protein CASSPDWETQYF.

The rearrangement links TRBV5-1 to TRBJ2-7; D gene ambiguous. This CDR3 has 15 residues. The germline CDR1 and CDR2 sequences are SGHRS and YFSETQ. Trimming took off 0 bases at V and 0 bases at J, with 10 bases between the two ends. CDR3 nucleotides: TGCGCCAGCAGCTTGGTTCCAGGCGCCTCCTACGAGCAGTACTTC. The encoded protein is CASSLVPGASYEQYF.

This chain connects TRBV14 to TRBJ2-3; 8 bases line up with TRBD2. V lost 0 bases to trimming and J lost 5 bases; unmatched junction nucleotides: 7. This CDR3 is built from 16 residues. The germline V gene encodes CDR1 SGHDN and CDR2 FVKESK. CDR3 in amino acids: CASSQDHRGGGDTQYF. The CDR3 nucleotides read TGTGCCAGCAGCCAAGATCACCGGGGGGGAGGAGATACGCAGTATTTT. The whole variable domain, filled in from reference TRBV14 and TRBJ2-3, reads EAGVTQFPSHSVIEKGQTVTLRCDPISGHDNLYWYRRVMGKEIKFLLHFVKESKQDESGMPNNRFLAERTGGTYSTLKVQPAELEDSGVYFCASSQDHRGGGDTQYFGPGTRLTVL.